Sequencing of this TCR beta chain was carried out in a study of beta chain features in type 1 diabetes. For the study at large: Examination of sorted cells across all samples involved more than 85,000,000 cells.

Every bit of the isolated RNA underwent reverse transcription, so sequencing read expressed TCRB transcripts. Libraries were prepared by immunoSEQ multiplex PCR; TCRdb keeps only in-frame clonotypes and omits some of them. This repertoire shows approximately 400,000 clones, about 15% found once; its top ten account for 0.019%. CDR1 and CDR2 from the germline V gene are SGHTA and FQGNSA. This CDR3 region has 16 residues. With 4 bases removed from V and 5 bases from J, the gap between germline ends came to 18 bases. A CD45RO/CCR7/CD25/CD127/CD95/CD27 panel sorted naive, central memory, regulatory and stem cell-like memory CD4+ cells.

The chain is built from TRBV7-2 and TRBJ2-1; perhaps TRBD1 as D (5 bases). Sequencing was carried out using naive CD4+ T cells from blood. The clonotype originates from a woman between 18 and 29 years old in good health. CDR3 sequence (DNA): TGTGCCAGCAGCTCCCGTGCCGCAGGGTCAGACAATGAGCAGTTCTTC. This encodes CASSSRAAGSDNEQFF.